This T cell receptor (beta chain) originates from a study of cytomegalovirus exposure and HLA in healthy donors. Looking at the study overall: From about 180 million T cells, an earlier analysis saw roughly 110 million unique TCR beta sequences.

Concerning this clone: The antigen remains undetermined.

Study-wide results and caveats: Reportedly, fewer N-insertions than the roughly 600-donor mean appeared in an Asian-associated ancestry cluster in a later analysis.

The PCR ran on 60 Vbeta and 13 Jbeta primers. Produced via immunoSEQ multiplex PCR; TCRdb's table is partial and in-frame only. The table lists around 150,000 clones, roughly 78% of them singletons. The sequence came from a woman between 35 and 50 years old in good health and CMV-seronegative. Material: PBMCs.

In DNA, the CDR3 is TGTGCCAGCAGCTTAGCCGGGACAGGGGTCGAGACCCAGTACTTC. Translating it yields CASSLAGTGVETQYF. V usage is TRBV7-2 and J usage is TRBJ2-5; 10 bases match TRBD1. The V gene's germline CDR1 is SGHTA and CDR2 FQGNSA. The V and J ends lost 0 bases and 5 bases, in that order; junction bases with no gene match: 3. This CDR3 is built from 15 residues. Full variable domain (remainder filled in from reference TRBV7-2 and TRBJ2-5): GAGVSQSPSNKVTEKGKDVELRCDPISGHTALYWYRQSLGQGLEFLIYFQGNSAPDKSGLPSDRFSAERTGGSVSTLTIQRTQQEDSAVYLCASSLAGTGVETQYFGPGTRLLVL.